The source of this T cell receptor (beta chain) is a study of T cells in Graves' hyperthyroidism and ophthalmopathy. RNA transcripts yielded amplified TCR beta CDR3 regions. HTBI primers were the set used in a first-round RT-PCR of the TCR CDR3. In TCRdb, the multiplex PCR reads were re-called with MiXCR into one record per CDR3 protein. Here the sample spans fewer than 650,000 distinct CDR3 sequences, 13% to 15% being singletons. Trimming left V 5 bases short and J 3 bases short, with 10 bases between. The CDR3 runs to 12 residues. Per the germline V gene, CDR1 is DFQATT and CDR2 is SNEGSKA (reference sequence). The study's findings and limits: Ophthalmopathy, which appeared later, was predicted by the model a median about 6 months before onset.

Concerning this clonotype: The antigen remains unidentified.

V gene TRBV20-1 combines with J gene TRBJ1-2; TRBD1 might be the D (5 bases). This sequence was found in a woman between 18 and 29 years old with Graves' ophthalmopathy. Sequencing used blood. The CDR3 is CSALTDYYGYTF. The CDR3 DNA sequence: TGCAGTGCTCTGACAGATTACTATGGCTACACCTTC.